The clone carrying this T cell receptor beta chain was observed once. This entry is derived from a study of blood T cell repertoires in COVID-19. Across the whole study: The samples span acute and convalescent COVID-19 from the United States, Italy and Spain. T cells, B-cell-depleted T cells, or PBMCs supplied cDNA or gDNA.

Methods used by the authors: Reference gene primer amplification gave nucleated cell count estimates. Method: immunoSEQ multiplex PCR; TCRdb's copy keeps in-frame clones and lacks some. That table supplies the V and J calls and clone size; D and trimming were determined from the DNA. The profile shows hundreds of thousands of clones, roughly 88% of them singletons. In germline, CDR1 is DFQATT, CDR2 SNEGSKA (reference sequence). Between the trimmed V and J ends, which lost 3 bases and 0 bases, there was a span of 15 bases. The CDR3 is 15 amino acids. The J gene is TRBJ2-7, the V gene TRBV20-1; weak D call: TRBD1 (6 bases). Sequencing was done on a sample of peripheral blood. This TCR was recovered from a man aged 40-50 years with acute or convalescent COVID-19. The CDR3 sequence is CSASWGTLSSYEQYF. The CDR3 DNA follows: TGCAGTGCTAGTTGGGGGACACTTAGCTCCTACGAGCAGTACTTC.